This T cell receptor beta chain was identified in a study of cytomegalovirus exposure and HLA in healthy donors listed by TCRdb under 2017. About the study as a whole: According to a later analysis, the 110 or so validation repertoires were produced on the same platform as the 666 repertoires of the first cohort. To predict cytomegalovirus infection status, the study brought together high-throughput TCR immunosequencing, statistical association of individual TCRs with disease status, and machine learning. A separate validation cohort of approximately 120 different subjects was used in addition to the roughly 620-subject first cohort. The study aimed to test whether signatures of past pathogen exposure could be identified by cataloging public T cell receptors.

As encoded in the germline V gene, CDR1 is MNHEY while CDR2 is SVGAGI. The CDR3 spans 15 residues, from the cysteine through the phenylalanine. Of all the DNA, just the CDR3 is kept, 45 bases in frame from base 1. Trimming at the junction amounts to 2 bases on V and 2 bases on J, and the germline ends lie 12 bases apart. In regard to this clone: Its antigen remains unidentified. It has no much larger one-base neighbor in the sample; base qualities were not kept.

The donors belonged to the validation cohort of about 130 subjects, which was separate from the approximately 700-subject first cohort. The investigation overall reported the following: All 130 or so repertoires were used to score co-occurrence in the validation cohort in a later analysis, because that analysis had no HLA typing for the cohort. Of the cluster scores, 85% to 95% were above 0 in a later analysis, which found that TCRs clustered in the first cohort also tended to co-occur in the approximately 130 validation repertoires. The authors suggested that the approach could potentially be extended to other disease states and immunological phenotypes. The classifier was reported to diagnose cytomegalovirus status with high specificity and sensitivity in both the original and validation cohorts. Three of the identified cytomegalovirus-associated TCR beta chains were confirmed in vitro to be specific for cytomegalovirus antigens. While some public TCRs were present in many individuals, most TCR sequences turned up only very rarely across donors. In the study, 164 TCR beta chains were listed as associated with cytomegalovirus.

Receptor libraries were prepared by the immunoSEQ multiplex PCR assay. The study's own analysis went as follows. A statistical classification framework was built to diagnose cytomegalovirus status from the catalog of TCR beta chain sequences. TCRdb holds this immuneACCESS table with in-frame rearrangements only. Some clones are missing; in checked studies, unresolved V genes explain under half, and the rest has no known cause. The V and J calls and the clone size are those of that table, but D and trimming were determined from the DNA. The sample table contains 110,000 to 150,000 clones; only one count was recorded for 90% to 95% of them. About 0.64% of the sample goes to the ten largest clones.

The chain is made from TRBV6-5 and TRBJ1-2; no D gene can be assigned with confidence. The sequencing input was PBMCs. This TCR came from a man between 18 and 35 years old in good health and CMV-seronegative. In nucleotide form, the sequence is TGTGCCAGCAGTTACAGCCTCCATGCGAACTATGGCTACACCTTC. The translation is CASSYSLHANYGYTF.